This T cell receptor beta chain emerged from a study of T-cell reconstitution after alpha-beta-depleted transplantation in children. General study results and limits: At one year after transplant, newly produced T cells mostly accounted for T-cell counts and diversity. After transplant, at about two months, alpha-beta T cells were reportedly derived from several hundred expanded graft clones. At day 60, the high TCRbeta diversity found in some patients originated from recipient T cells and thymic progenitors that had survived.

With regard to this clonotype: Its antigen is undetermined.

The authors prepared the TCRbeta library with unique molecular identifiers. TCRdb ran MiXCR on the PCR reads and lists one entry per CDR3 protein. The sample lists some 310,000 distinct CDR3 sequences, about a quarter occurring once. The clonotype was recovered from a male patient aged 10 to 17 who had a stem cell transplant for acute lymphoblastic leukemia, so the T cells may come from the graft donor. The input for sequencing was PBMCs, mostly from graft donor cells, taken 180 days after TCRalphabeta/CD19-depleted stem cell transplant.

The CDR3 loop reads CASSLVTGGSSYEQYF. Here the CDR3 DNA reads TGCGCCAGCAGCTTAGTCACAGGTGGTAGCTCCTACGAGCAGTACTTC. J is TRBJ2-7 and V is TRBV5-1, with D possibly being TRBD1 (5 bases). The ends were cut back, 2 bases at V and 0 bases at J, with 15 bases in the middle. The CDR3 runs 16 residues. Germline V gene lookup returns CDR1 SGHRS and CDR2 YFSETQ.